This T cell receptor beta chain was found in a study of PD-1 blockade in classical Hodgkin lymphoma. Study-wide points: Newly diagnosed patients were said to have less baseline TCR diversity than healthy donors did.

With regard to this clone: Its antigen is currently unknown.

All patients relapsed after autologous stem cell transplantation, and brentuximab vedotin exposure varied. TCRdb's copy holds only in-frame clones and misses some; the assay was immunoSEQ multiplex PCR. The sample shows more than 15,000 clones, approximately 90% of them seen only once. V lost 6 bases, J lost 0 bases, and 5 bases stayed unmatched. The CDR3 has 15 amino acids. CDR1 is MNHEY, CDR2 SVGAGI, per germline. This rearrangement joins TRBV6-5 to TRBJ2-7; 10 nucleotides align to TRBD2. The receptor comes from a human donor with classical Hodgkin lymphoma. Sequenced here: peripheral blood mononuclear cells (PBMCs), sampled before the second cycle of nivolumab. Here the CDR3 DNA reads TGTGCCAGCAGGGCTAGCGGGGGAAGCTCCTACGAGCAGTACTTC. This translates into CASRASGGSSYEQYF.